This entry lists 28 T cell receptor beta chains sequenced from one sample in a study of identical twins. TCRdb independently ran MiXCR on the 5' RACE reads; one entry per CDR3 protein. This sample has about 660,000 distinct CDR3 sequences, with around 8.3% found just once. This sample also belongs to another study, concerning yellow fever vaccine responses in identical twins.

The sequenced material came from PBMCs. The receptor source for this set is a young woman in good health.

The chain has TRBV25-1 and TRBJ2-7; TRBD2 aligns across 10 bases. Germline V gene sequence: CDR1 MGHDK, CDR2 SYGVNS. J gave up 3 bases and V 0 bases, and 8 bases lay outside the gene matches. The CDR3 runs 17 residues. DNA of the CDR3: TGTGCCAGCAGTGAATATAGGCTAGCGGGAGAGCACTACGAGCAGTACTTC. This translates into CASSEYRLAGEHYEQYF.

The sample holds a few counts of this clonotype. The CDR3 coding sequence is TGTGCCAGCTCACCTTTAGCGAGGGGGTCGGAGGGGGCCTACGAGCAGTACTTC. Translating gives CASSPLARGSEGAYEQYF. The chain combines TRBV18 with TRBJ2-7; D is possibly TRBD1 or TRBD2 (6 bases each). V dropped 3 bases and J dropped 2 bases, with 23 bases sitting between them. This CDR3 is built from 18 residues. The germline gives CDR1 KGHSH, CDR2 LQKENI.

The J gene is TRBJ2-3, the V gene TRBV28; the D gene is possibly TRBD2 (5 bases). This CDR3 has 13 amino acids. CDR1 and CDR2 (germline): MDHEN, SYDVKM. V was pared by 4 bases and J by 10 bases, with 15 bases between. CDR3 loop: CASSYRGPPAQYF. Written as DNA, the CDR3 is TGTGCCAGCAGTTACCGGGGTCCACCTGCGCAGTATTTT.

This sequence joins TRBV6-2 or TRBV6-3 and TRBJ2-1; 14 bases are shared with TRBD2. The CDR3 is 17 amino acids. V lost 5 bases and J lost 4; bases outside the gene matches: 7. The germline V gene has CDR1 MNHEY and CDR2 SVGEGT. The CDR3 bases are TGTGCCAGCAGTAGACTAGCGGGAGGGCAAATGTACAATGAGCAGTTCTTC. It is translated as CASSRLAGGQMYNEQFF.

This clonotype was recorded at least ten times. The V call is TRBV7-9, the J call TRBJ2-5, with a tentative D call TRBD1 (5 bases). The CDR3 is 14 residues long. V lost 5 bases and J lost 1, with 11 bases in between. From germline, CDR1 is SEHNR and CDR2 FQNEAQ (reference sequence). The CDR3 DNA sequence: TGTGCCAGCAGCCACCGGACACTCCAAGAGACCCAGTACTTC. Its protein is CASSHRTLQETQYF.

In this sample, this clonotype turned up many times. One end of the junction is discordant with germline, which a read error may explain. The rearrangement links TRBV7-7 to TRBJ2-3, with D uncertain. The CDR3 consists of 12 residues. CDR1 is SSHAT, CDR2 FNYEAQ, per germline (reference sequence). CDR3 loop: CASSLKDLPEYF. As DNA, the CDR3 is TGTGCTAGCAGCTTAAAGGATCTCCCCGAGTATTTT.

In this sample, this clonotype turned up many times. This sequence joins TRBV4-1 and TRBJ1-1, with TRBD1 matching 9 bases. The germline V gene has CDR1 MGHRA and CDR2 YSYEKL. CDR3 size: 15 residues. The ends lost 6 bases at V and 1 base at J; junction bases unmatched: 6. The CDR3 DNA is TGCGCCAGCAGTTTTGAGGACAGGGGGAACACTGAAGCTTTCTTT. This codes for CASSFEDRGNTEAFF.

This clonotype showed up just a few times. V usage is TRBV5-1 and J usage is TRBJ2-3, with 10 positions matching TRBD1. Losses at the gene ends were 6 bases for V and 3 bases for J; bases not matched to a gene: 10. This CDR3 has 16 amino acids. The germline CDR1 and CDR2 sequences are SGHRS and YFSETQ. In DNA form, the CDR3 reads TGCGCCAGCACTTACGATGGACAGGGGGTTACAGATACGCAGTATTTT. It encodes CASTYDGQGVTDTQYF.

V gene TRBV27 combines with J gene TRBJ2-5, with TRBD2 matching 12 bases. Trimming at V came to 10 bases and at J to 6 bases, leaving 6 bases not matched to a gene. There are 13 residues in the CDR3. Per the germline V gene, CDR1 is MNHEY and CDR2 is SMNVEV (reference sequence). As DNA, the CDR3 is TGTGCCACCCAACTAGCGGGGGGCCAGACCCAGTACTTC. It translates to CATQLAGGQTQYF.

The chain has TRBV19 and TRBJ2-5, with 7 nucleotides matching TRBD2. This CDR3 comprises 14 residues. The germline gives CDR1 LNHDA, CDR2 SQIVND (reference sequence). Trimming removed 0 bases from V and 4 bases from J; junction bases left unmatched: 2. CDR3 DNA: TGTGCCAGTAGTATAGAGGGCGGGGGAGAGACCCAGTACTTC. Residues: CASSIEGGGETQYF.

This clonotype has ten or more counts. The chain's CDR3 is CSARDSRVQETQYF. In DNA form, the CDR3 reads TGCAGTGCTCGGGACAGCCGGGTACAAGAGACCCAGTACTTC. The chain couples TRBV20-1 to TRBJ2-5, with 7 positions matching TRBD1. Germline values: CDR1 DFQATT, CDR2 SNEGSKA (reference sequence). The CDR3 is 14 amino acids. V gave up 5 bases and J gave up 2 bases; unmatched junction bases: 8.

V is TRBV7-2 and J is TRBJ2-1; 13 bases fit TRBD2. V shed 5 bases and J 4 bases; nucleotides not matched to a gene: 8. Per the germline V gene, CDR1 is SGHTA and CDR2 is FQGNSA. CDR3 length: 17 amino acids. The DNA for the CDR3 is TGTGCCAGCAGCCCCCGGACTAGCGGGGGCCAATACAATGAGCAGTTCTTC. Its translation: CASSPRTSGGQYNEQFF.

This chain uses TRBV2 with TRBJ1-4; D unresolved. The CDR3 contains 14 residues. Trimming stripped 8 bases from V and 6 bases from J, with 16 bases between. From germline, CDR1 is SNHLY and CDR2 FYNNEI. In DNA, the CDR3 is TGTGCCAGCCACTGGGAGGGAATGGATGAAAAACTGTTTTTT. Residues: CASHWEGMDEKLFF. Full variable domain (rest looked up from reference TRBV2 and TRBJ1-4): EPEVTQTPSHQVTQMGQEVILRCVPISNHLYFYWYRQILGQKVEFLVSFYNNEISEKSEIFDDQFSVERPDGSNFTLKIRSTKLEDSAMYFCASHWEGMDEKLFFGSGTQLSVL.

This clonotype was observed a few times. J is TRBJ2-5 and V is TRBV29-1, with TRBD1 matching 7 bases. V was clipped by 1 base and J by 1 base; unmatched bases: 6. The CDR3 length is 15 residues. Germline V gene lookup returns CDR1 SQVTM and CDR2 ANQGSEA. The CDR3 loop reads CSVEAWDSTQETQYF. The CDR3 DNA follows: TGCAGCGTTGAAGCCTGGGACAGCACCCAAGAGACCCAGTACTTC.

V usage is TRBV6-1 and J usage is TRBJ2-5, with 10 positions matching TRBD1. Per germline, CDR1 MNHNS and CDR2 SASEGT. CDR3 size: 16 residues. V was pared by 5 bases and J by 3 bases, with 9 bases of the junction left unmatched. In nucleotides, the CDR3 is TGTGCCAGCAGTAAACCGGACAGGGGGGGGAAAGAGACCCAGTACTTC. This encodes CASSKPDRGGKETQYF.

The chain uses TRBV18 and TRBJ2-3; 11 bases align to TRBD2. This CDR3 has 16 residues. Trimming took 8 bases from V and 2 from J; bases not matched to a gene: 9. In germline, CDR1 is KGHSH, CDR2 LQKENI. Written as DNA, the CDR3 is TGTGCCAGCACCCCCGGACTAGCGGGCTACACAGATACGCAGTATTTT. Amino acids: CASTPGLAGYTDTQYF.

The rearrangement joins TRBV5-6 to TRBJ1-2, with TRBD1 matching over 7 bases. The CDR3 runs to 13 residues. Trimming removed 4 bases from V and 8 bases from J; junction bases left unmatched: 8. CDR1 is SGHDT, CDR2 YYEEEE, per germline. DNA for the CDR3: TGTGCCAGCAGCACGACAGGGATTCAAGGCTACACCTTC. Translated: CASSTTGIQGYTF.

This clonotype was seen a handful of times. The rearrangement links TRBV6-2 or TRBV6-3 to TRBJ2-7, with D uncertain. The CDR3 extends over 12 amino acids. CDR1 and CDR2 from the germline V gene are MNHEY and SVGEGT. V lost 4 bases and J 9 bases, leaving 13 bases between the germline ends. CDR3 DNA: TGTGCCAGCAGTTTTAATCGGTTCGGGCAGTACTTC. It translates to CASSFNRFGQYF.

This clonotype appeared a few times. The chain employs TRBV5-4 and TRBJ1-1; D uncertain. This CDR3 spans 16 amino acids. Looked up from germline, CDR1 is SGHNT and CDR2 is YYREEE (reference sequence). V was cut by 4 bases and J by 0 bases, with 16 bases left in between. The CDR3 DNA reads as TGTGCCAGCAGCGGCGGGAGGATCGGGATGAACACTGAAGCTTTCTTT. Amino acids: CASSGGRIGMNTEAFF. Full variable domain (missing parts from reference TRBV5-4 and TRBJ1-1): ETGVTQSPTHLIKTRGQQVTLRCSSQSGHNTVSWYQQALGQGPQFIFQYYREEENGRGNFPPRFSGLQFPNYSSELNVNALELDDSALYLCASSGGRIGMNTEAFFGQGTRLTVV.

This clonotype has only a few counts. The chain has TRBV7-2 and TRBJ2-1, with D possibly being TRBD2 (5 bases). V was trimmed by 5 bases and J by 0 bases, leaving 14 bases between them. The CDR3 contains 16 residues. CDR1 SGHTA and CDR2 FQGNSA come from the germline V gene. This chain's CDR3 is CASSPIATRSYNEQFF. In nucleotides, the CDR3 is TGTGCCAGCAGCCCGATAGCGACCCGCTCCTACAATGAGCAGTTCTTC.

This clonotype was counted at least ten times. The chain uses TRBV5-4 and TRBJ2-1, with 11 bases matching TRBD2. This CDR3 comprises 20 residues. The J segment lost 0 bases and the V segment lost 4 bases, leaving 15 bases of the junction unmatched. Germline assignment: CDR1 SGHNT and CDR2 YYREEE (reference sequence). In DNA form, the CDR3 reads TGTGCCAGCAGCGGTTTAATAACTAGCGGGAGTCTAAGCTCCTACAATGAGCAGTTCTTC. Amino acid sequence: CASSGLITSGSLSSYNEQFF.

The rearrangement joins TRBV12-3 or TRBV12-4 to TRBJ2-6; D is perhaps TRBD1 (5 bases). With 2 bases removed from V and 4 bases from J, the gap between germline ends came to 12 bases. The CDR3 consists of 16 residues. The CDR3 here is CASSLLQGLGANVLTF. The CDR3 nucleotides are TGTGCCAGCAGTTTACTGCAGGGTCTGGGGGCCAACGTCCTGACTTTC.

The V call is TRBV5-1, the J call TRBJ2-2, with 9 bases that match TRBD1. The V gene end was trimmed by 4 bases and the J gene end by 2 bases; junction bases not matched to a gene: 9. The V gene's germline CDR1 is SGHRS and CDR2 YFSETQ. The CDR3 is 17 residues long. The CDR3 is CASSPPRTGVNTGELFF. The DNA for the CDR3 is TGCGCCAGCAGCCCCCCCCGGACAGGGGTCAACACCGGGGAGCTGTTTTTT.

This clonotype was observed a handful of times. The CDR3, as DNA: TGTGCCAGCAGCCACCGAGCGGGAGGGCCCTACAATGAGCAGTTCTTC. It encodes CASSHRAGGPYNEQFF. The chain is built from TRBV3-1 and TRBJ2-1; 10 bases match TRBD2. CDR1 is LGHDT and CDR2 is YNNKEL in the germline V gene (reference sequence). The V and J ends lost 3 bases and 2 bases, in that order; junction bases with no gene match: 4. CDR3 length: 16 residues.

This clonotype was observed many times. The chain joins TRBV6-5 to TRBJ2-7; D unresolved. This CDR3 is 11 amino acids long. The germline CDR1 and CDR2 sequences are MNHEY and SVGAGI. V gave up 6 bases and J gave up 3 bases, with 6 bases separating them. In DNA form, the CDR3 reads TGTGCCAGCAGCCGAAACTACGAGCAGTACTTC. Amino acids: CASSRNYEQYF.

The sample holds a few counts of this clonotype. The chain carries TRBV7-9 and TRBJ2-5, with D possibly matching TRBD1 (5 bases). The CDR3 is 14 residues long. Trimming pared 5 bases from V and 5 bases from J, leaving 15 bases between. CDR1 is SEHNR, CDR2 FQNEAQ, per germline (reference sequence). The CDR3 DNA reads TGTGCCAGCAGCGTAGGACACCCCGGGGAGACCCAGTACTTC. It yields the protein CASSVGHPGETQYF. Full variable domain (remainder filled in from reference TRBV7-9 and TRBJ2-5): DTGVSQNPRHKITKRGQNVTFRCDPISEHNRLYWYRQTLGQGPEFLTYFQNEAQLEKSRLLSDRFSAERPKGSFSTLEIQRTEQGDSAMYLCASSVGHPGETQYFGPGTRLLVL.

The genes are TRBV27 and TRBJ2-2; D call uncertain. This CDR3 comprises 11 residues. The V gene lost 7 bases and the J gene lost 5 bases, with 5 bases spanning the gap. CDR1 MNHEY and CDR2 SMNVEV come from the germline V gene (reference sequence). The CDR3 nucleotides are TGTGCCAGCAAGGAGACCGGGGAGCTGTTTTTT. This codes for CASKETGELFF.

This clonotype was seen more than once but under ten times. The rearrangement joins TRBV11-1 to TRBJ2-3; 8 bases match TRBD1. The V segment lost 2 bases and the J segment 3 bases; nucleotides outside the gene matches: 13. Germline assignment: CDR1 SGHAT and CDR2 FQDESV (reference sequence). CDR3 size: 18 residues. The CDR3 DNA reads TGTGCCAGCAGCTTAACTCTAAAACAGGGGGTTATGACAGATACGCAGTATTTT. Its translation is CASSLTLKQGVMTDTQYF.